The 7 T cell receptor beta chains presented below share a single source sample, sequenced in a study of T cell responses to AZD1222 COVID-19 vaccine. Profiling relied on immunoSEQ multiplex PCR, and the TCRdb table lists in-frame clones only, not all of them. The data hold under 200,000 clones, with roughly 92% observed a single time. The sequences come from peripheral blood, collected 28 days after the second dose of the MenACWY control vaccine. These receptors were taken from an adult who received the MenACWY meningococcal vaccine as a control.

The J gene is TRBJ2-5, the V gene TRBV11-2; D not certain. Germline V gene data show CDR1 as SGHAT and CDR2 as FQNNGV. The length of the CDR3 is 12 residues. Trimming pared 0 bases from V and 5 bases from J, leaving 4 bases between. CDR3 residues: CASSLDRETQYF. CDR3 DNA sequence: TGTGCCAGCAGCTTAGACCGCGAGACCCAGTACTTC.

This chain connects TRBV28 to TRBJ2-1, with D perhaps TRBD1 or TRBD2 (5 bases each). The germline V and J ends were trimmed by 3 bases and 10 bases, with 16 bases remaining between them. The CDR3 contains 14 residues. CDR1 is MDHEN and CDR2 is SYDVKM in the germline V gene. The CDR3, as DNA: TGTGCCAGCAGTTTGGTGGGACGCCGTGGGGAGCAGTTCTTC. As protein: CASSLVGRRGEQFF.

The DNA of the CDR3 is TGTGCCAGCAGCTTTAGGACACAGCCGCCCCAGTACTTC. Its translation: CASSFRTQPPQYF. The V and J genes are TRBV9 and TRBJ2-5; tentative D call: TRBD1 (5 bases). CDR3 length: 13 residues. V was clipped by 4 bases and J by 9 bases, with 16 bases between them. Germline CDR1 reads SGDLS; CDR2 reads YYNGEE.

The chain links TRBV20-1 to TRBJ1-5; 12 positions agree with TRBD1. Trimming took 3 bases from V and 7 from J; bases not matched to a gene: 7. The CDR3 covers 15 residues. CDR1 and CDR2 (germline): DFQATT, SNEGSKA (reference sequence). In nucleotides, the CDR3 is TGCAGTGCTAGTACCGGGACAGGGGGCTGGCAGCCCCAGCATTTT. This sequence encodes CSASTGTGGWQPQHF.

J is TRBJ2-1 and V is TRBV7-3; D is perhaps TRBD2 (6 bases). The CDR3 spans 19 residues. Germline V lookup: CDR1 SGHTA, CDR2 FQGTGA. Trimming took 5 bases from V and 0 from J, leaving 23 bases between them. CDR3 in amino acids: CASSQSREPMSSSYNEQFF. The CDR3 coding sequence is TGTGCCAGCAGCCAATCCCGGGAGCCGATGTCTAGCTCCTACAATGAGCAGTTCTTC.

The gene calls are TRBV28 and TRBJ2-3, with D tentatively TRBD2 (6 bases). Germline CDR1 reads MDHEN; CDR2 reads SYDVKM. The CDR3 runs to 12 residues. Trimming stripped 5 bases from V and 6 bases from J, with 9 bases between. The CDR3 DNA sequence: TGTGCCAGCAGTGAGGGAGGCGATACGCAGTATTTT. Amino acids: CASSEGGDTQYF.

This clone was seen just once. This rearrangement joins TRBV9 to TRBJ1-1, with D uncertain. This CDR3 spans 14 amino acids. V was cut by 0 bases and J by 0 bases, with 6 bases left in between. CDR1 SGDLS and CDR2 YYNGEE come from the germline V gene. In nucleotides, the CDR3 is TGTGCCAGCAGCGTAGCGGCGGTGAACACTGAAGCTTTCTTT. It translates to CASSVAAVNTEAFF. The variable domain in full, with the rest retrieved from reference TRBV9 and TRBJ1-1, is DSGVTQTPKHLITATGQRVTLRCSPRSGDLSVYWYQQSLDQGLQFLIQYYNGEERAKGNILERFSAQQFPDLHSELNLSSLELGDSALYFCASSVAAVNTEAFFGQGTRLTVV.